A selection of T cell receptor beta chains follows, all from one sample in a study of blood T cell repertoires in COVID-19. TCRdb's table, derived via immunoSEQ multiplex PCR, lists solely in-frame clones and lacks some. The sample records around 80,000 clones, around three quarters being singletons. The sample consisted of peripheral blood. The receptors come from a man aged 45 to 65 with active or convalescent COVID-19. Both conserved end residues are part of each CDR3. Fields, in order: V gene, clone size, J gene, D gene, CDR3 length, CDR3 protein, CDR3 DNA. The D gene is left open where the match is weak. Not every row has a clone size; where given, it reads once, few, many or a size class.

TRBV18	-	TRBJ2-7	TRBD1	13	CASSLGQGYEQYF	TGTGCCAGCTCACTGGGACAGGGCTACGAGCAGTACTTC
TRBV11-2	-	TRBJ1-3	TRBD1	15	CASSGYRGTGNTIYF	TGTGCCAGCAGCGGATACAGGGGGACTGGAAACACCATATATTTT
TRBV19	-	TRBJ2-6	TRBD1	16	CASKEQTGSGANVLTF	TGTGCCAGTAAAGAACAGACAGGGTCAGGGGCCAACGTCCTGACTTTC
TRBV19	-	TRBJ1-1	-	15	CASSPDRSLNTEAFF	TGTGCCAGTTCCCCCGACAGGTCTCTGAACACTGAAGCTTTCTTT
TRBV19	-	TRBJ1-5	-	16	CASSWGRDLYDQPQHF	TGTGCCAGTAGTTGGGGCAGGGATCTTTACGATCAGCCCCAGCATTTT
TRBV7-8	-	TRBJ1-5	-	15	CASSLGAGYNQPQHF	TGTGCCAGCAGCTTAGGGGCAGGCTACAATCAGCCCCAGCATTTT
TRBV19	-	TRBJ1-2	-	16	CASSLTGNPSYYGYTF	TGTGCCAGTAGCCTCACGGGGAATCCCTCCTATTATGGCTACACCTTC
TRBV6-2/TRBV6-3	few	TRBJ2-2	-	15	CASSQGSRNTGELFF	TGTGCCAGCAGTCAGGGATCGAGAAACACCGGGGAGCTGTTTTTT
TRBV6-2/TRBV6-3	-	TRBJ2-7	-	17	CASSYSGAAGRYYEQYF	TGTGCCAGCAGTTATAGCGGTGCCGCGGGCCGCTACTACGAGCAGTACTTC
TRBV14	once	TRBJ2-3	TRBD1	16	CASSQEGQGAYNTQYF	TGTGCCAGCAGCCAAGAAGGACAGGGGGCGTATAATACGCAGTATTTT
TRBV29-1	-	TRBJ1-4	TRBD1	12	CSAGTGREKLFF	TGCAGCGCCGGGACAGGGAGGGAAAAACTGTTTTTT
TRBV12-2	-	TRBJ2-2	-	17	CASRRTGLAGVIGELFF	TGTGCAAGTCGCCGGACGGGACTAGCGGGGGTTATCGGGGAGCTGTTTTTT
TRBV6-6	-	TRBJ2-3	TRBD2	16	CASSPRSLAGECTQYF	TGTGCCAGCAGCCCCCGGTCGCTAGCGGGGGAGTGTACGCAGTATTTT
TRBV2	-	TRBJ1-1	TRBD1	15	CASSPRPGQGARAFF	TGTGCCAGCAGTCCTCGTCCGGGACAGGGGGCGCGAGCTTTCTTT
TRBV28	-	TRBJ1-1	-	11	CASSPQGVAFF	TGTGCCAGCAGTCCACAGGGTGTAGCTTTCTTT
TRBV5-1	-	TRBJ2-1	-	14	CASSFEGRYNEQFF	TGCGCCAGCAGCTTCGAGGGCCGCTACAATGAGCAGTTCTTC
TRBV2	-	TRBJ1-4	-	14	CASSEAQLTVELFF	TGTGCCAGCAGTGAAGCGCAACTGACAGTAGAACTGTTTTTT
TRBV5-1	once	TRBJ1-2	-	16	CASSLDSAGASDGYTF	TGCGCCAGCAGCTTGGATTCAGCGGGCGCGAGTGATGGCTACACCTTC
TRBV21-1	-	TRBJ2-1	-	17	CASSKPPLAGAYNEQFF	TGTGCCAGCAGCAAGCCCCCTCTAGCGGGGGCATACAATGAGCAGTTCTTC
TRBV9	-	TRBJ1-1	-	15	CASSVSGAVNTEAFF	TGTGCCAGCAGCGTTAGTGGGGCGGTGAACACTGAAGCTTTCTTT